A single sample is the source of the 4 T cell receptor beta chains below, sequenced in a study of CD8+ T cells in alopecia areata. TCR sequencing used cDNA made by reverse transcription of extracted RNA. Measured with immunoSEQ multiplex PCR; TCRdb has only the in-frame clones, and not every one. The record shows about 110,000 clones for this sample, with no singletons present. The material sequenced was lesional skin. The receptor set was obtained from a C3H/HeJ mouse with alopecia areata. The MHC haplotype of the strain is H2-k.

This clone was seen more than once but under ten times. Gene names are the mouse ones. The covered CDR3 bases are TGTGCCAGCAGTATGGGGGGTCTTAACCAAGAC. Amino acids: CASSMGGLNQD. The complete CDR3 reads CASSMGGLNQDTQYF. The chain employs TRBV13-3 and TRBJ2-5; TRBD2 matches at 7 bases. The read ends 4 residues shy of where the CDR3 ends; the end is completed using the germline J gene. The CDR3 has 15 residues. The V segment lost 4 bases and the J segment 0 bases; nucleotides outside the gene matches: 5. Germline V gene lookup returns CDR1 NNHDY and CDR2 SYVADS.

Comments on this clone: Gene names refer to mouse genes. The read halts 4 residues ahead of the CDR3 end, with the missing end drawn from the germline J gene. J is TRBJ1-4 and V is TRBV1, with TRBD1 identical over 8 bases. With 4 bases clipped from V and 6 bases from J, the junction kept 7 bases outside the gene matches. CDR1 NSQYPW and CDR2 LRSPGD come from the germline V gene (reference sequence). This CDR3 region has 15 residues. CDR3 DNA (partial): TGCACCTGCAGTGAGTCCGGGACAGGTGACGAA. Its translation: CTCSESGTGDE. The CDR3 as a whole reads CTCSESGTGDERLFF.

Of note for this clone: Mouse gene names apply. The read terminates 4 residues ahead of where the CDR3 ends, so the germline J gene completes it. V and J are TRBV19 and TRBJ2-7, with a possible D match to TRBD2 (5 bases). This CDR3 region has 15 residues. V shed 1 base and J shed 0 bases, with 11 bases lying between them. The V gene's germline CDR1 is FNHDT and CDR2 SITEND (reference sequence). CDR3 sequence: CASSIRWVSSYEQYF. The DNA read from the CDR3 is TGTGCCAGCAGTATACGCTGGGTAAGCTCCTAT. Full variable domain (rest looked up from reference TRBV19 and TRBJ2-7): GGIITQTPKFLIGQEGQKLTLKCQQNFNHDTMYWYRQDSGKGLRLIYYSITENDLQKGDLSEGYDASREKKSSFSLTVTSAQKNEMAVFLCASSIRWVSSYEQYFGPGTRLTVL.

This clone turned up a few times. Gene names refer to mouse genes. The read gets to within 4 residues of the CDR3 end, and the germline J gene fills in the rest. V is TRBV19 and J is TRBJ2-3, with D unclear. Trimming cost V 5 bases and J 1 base, with 5 bases left between them. CDR3 size: 12 residues. Germline loops: CDR1 FNHDT, CDR2 SITEND (reference sequence). The CDR3 here is CASRRGAETLYF. The part of the CDR3 DNA that was read is TGTGCCAGCAGGAGGGGTGCAGAA.